One sample yielded the 26 T cell receptor beta chains listed below, sequenced in a study of T cell changes during pregnancy in multiple sclerosis (dated by TCRdb to between 2018 and 2020). Library construction relied on the immunoSEQ multiplex PCR assay. Imported from immuneACCESS, the table was reduced by TCRdb to in-frame sequences with V and J called. These copies leave out some clones; in studies compared against another copy, an unresolved V gene accounts for under half, and the cause of the remainder is not known. The sample has some 60,000 clones on record, roughly 93% of them singletons. Jointly, the top ten make up 1.8% of the sample. Sequencing was performed on peripheral blood, taken after pregnancy. These receptors originate from a female donor with multiple sclerosis, enrolled in a pregnancy study.

V and J are TRBV5-4 and TRBJ2-3, with 11 nucleotides matching TRBD2. CDR3 size: 17 residues. Germline V gene sequence: CDR1 SGHNT, CDR2 YYREEE (reference sequence). Trimming at V came to 0 bases and at J to 3 bases, leaving 6 bases not matched to a gene. The chain's CDR3 is CASSLGLAGGLTDTQYF. DNA for the CDR3: TGTGCCAGCAGCTTGGGGCTAGCGGGAGGATTAACAGATACGCAGTATTTT.

The genes are TRBV7-9 and TRBJ1-2, with 8 bases lining up with TRBD1. The CDR3 is 15 residues long. Per the germline V gene, CDR1 is SEHNR and CDR2 is FQNEAQ (reference sequence). The V gene end was trimmed by 4 bases and the J gene end by 3 bases; junction bases not matched to a gene: 7. CDR3 bases: TGTGCCAGCAGCTCGAGCGACAGGGGTGACTATGGCTACACCTTC. Translation: CASSSSDRGDYGYTF.

The chain combines TRBV29-1 with TRBJ1-1, with 7 bases matching TRBD1. The V gene's germline CDR1 is SQVTM and CDR2 ANQGSEA. Trimming removed 5 bases from V and 0 bases from J; junction bases left unmatched: 9. The CDR3 totals 15 residues. For the CDR3, the DNA is TGCAGCGTTATTACACAGGGGCTCATGAACACTGAAGCTTTCTTT. Translation: CSVITQGLMNTEAFF.

This clone was counted a single time. The chain recombines TRBV18 with TRBJ1-1; D is unclear. V shed 5 bases and J shed 1 base, with 8 bases lying between them. Germline values: CDR1 KGHSH, CDR2 LQKENI. This CDR3 region has 13 residues. The CDR3 DNA reads TGTGCCAGCTCATCTGACAAGAACACTGAAGCTTTCTTT. Translating it yields CASSSDKNTEAFF.

This chain links TRBV19 with TRBJ1-5; 8 bases line up with TRBD1. The V segment lost 3 bases and the J segment 3 bases; nucleotides outside the gene matches: 10. This CDR3 is built from 17 residues. Germline CDR1 LNHDA, CDR2 SQIVND (reference sequence). The CDR3 reads CASSIQGQGAANQPQHF. In DNA form, the CDR3 reads TGTGCCAGTAGTATTCAGGGGCAGGGGGCCGCCAATCAGCCCCAGCATTTT. Variable domain in full (rest from reference TRBV19 and TRBJ1-5): DGGITQSPKYLFRKEGQNVTLSCEQNLNHDAMYWYRQDPGQGLRLIYYSQIVNDFQKGDIAEGYSVSREKKESFPLTVTSAQKNPTAFYLCASSIQGQGAANQPQHFGDGTRLSIL.

CDR3 bases: TGTGCCAGCAGCTTAATGCGAGGGTTTAATCTAAAAACGGCTGAAGCTTTCTTT. Protein: CASSLMRGFNLKTAEAFF. The chain recombines TRBV7-9 with TRBJ1-1; D is unresolved. Trimming removed 2 bases at V and 6 bases at J, with 25 bases between. Germline CDR1 and CDR2: SEHNR and FQNEAQ (reference sequence). This CDR3 is built from 18 residues.

The chain is built from TRBV4-3 and TRBJ2-7; 7 nucleotides match TRBD1. The CDR3 runs 17 residues. V lost 1 base and J lost 0; bases outside the gene matches: 9. CDR1 LGHNA and CDR2 YSLEER come from the germline V gene. The CDR3 nucleotides are TGCGCCAGCAGCCAAGTAGTTGACAGGGCCTCCTCCTACGAGCAGTACTTC. Amino acid sequence: CASSQVVDRASSYEQYF.

This clone was detected only once. CDR3 in DNA: TGTGCCAGCAGCAGAGGACTAGCGGGAGCGAACACCGGGGAGCTGTTTTTT. It encodes CASSRGLAGANTGELFF. V is TRBV9 and J is TRBJ2-2; TRBD2 agrees at 13 bases. This CDR3 has 17 amino acids. V gave up 4 bases and J gave up 0 bases; unmatched junction bases: 3. Germline V gene sequence: CDR1 SGDLS, CDR2 YYNGEE.

The rearrangement joins TRBV11-1 to TRBJ2-5, with a possible D match to TRBD2 (7 bases). The CDR3 sequence is 17 residues long. The V and J ends lost 5 bases and 5 bases respectively, with 24 bases between them. Germline assignment: CDR1 SGHAT and CDR2 FQDESV (reference sequence). This CDR3 is CASSPRGAWLASETQYF. In nucleotides, the CDR3 is TGTGCCAGCAGCCCACGGGGGGCTTGGCTAGCTTCGGAGACCCAGTACTTC.

The rearrangement uses TRBV18 and TRBJ2-1, with 9 bases fitting TRBD2. The CDR3 is made up of 18 amino acids. Germline V CDR1 and CDR2: KGHSH, LQKENI. Losses at the gene ends were 3 bases for V and 4 bases for J; bases not matched to a gene: 13. The DNA for the CDR3 is TGTGCCAGCTCACCTCTAGACTTTAGGACTAGCGTATACAATGAGCAGTTCTTC. Protein sequence: CASSPLDFRTSVYNEQFF.

The V call is TRBV6-5, the J call TRBJ2-1; 8 bases match TRBD2. Looked up from germline, CDR1 is MNHEY and CDR2 is SVGAGI. This CDR3 spans 16 amino acids. V was clipped by 0 bases and J by 6 bases; unmatched bases: 7. CDR3 in amino acids: CASSYSETSVFNEQFF. The CDR3 bases are TGTGCCAGCAGTTACTCCGAGACTAGCGTATTCAATGAGCAGTTCTTC.

J is TRBJ1-2 and V is TRBV4-1; 8 bases match TRBD1. Trimming at V came to 3 bases and at J to 8 bases, leaving 8 bases not matched to a gene. There are 14 residues in the CDR3. The germline V gene encodes CDR1 MGHRA and CDR2 YSYEKL. CDR3: CASSQETGARGYTF. In DNA, the CDR3 is TGCGCCAGCAGCCAGGAGACAGGGGCTAGGGGCTACACCTTC.

The V gene is TRBV15, the J gene TRBJ2-1; 10 bases are shared with TRBD2. Per the germline V gene, CDR1 is LNHNV and CDR2 is YYDKDF (reference sequence). Germline trimming cut 6 bases from V and 3 bases from J; bases unmatched to any gene: 8. This CDR3 spans 16 amino acids. CDR3 residues: CATRAKRTSGYNEQFF. Here the CDR3 DNA reads TGTGCCACCAGGGCGAAGCGGACTAGCGGCTACAATGAGCAGTTCTTC. Filled out from reference TRBV15 and TRBJ2-1, the complete variable domain reads DAMVIQNPRYQVTQFGKPVTLSCSQTLNHNVMYWYQQKSSQAPKLLFHYYDKDFNNEADTPDNFQSRRPNTSFCFLDIRSPGLGDTAMYLCATRAKRTSGYNEQFFGPGTRLTVL.

The chain couples TRBV7-3 to TRBJ2-3; D is possibly TRBD2 (5 bases). V lost 1 base and J lost 2, with 7 bases in between. This CDR3 comprises 14 residues. Germline lookup yields CDR1 SGHTA and CDR2 FQGTGA. CDR3 coding DNA: TGTGCCAGCAGCTTAAGCGGGCCCACAGATACGCAGTATTTT. Translated: CASSLSGPTDTQYF.

This clone was seen only once. The V call is TRBV5-1, the J call TRBJ1-2, with TRBD1 matching 7 bases. The CDR3 extends over 15 amino acids. The V and J ends lost 4 bases and 5 bases, in that order; junction bases with no gene match: 11. Germline V CDR1 and CDR2: SGHRS, YFSETQ. CDR3 sequence (DNA): TGCGCCAGCAGCAATAGACAGGGAGCAGTGTATGGCTACACCTTC. This codes for CASSNRQGAVYGYTF. The full variable domain, its missing parts supplied by reference TRBV5-1 and TRBJ1-2, is KAGVTQTPRYLIKTRGQQVTLSCSPISGHRSVSWYQQTPGQGLQFLFEYFSETQRNKGNFPGRFSGRQFSNSRSEMNVSTLELGDSALYLCASSNRQGAVYGYTFGSGTRLTVV.

V and J are TRBV10-2 and TRBJ2-7; unclear D gene. This CDR3 region has 13 residues. CDR1 is WSHSY and CDR2 is SAAADI in the germline V gene. V dropped 6 bases and J dropped 0 bases, with 9 bases sitting between them. CDR3 amino acids: CASRYRSSYEQYF. The CDR3 bases are TGCGCCAGCAGGTATAGGAGCTCCTACGAGCAGTACTTC.

The J gene is TRBJ2-7, the V gene TRBV5-5, with 8 nucleotides matching TRBD2. Germline V gene sequence: CDR1 SGHKS, CDR2 YYEKEE (reference sequence). Trimming removed 0 bases from V and 3 bases from J; junction bases left unmatched: 5. The CDR3 sequence is 15 residues long. This CDR3 reads CASSLAEREFYEQYF. CDR3 DNA sequence: TGTGCCAGCAGCTTGGCCGAGCGGGAGTTCTACGAGCAGTACTTC.

This chain links TRBV16 with TRBJ2-1, with a possible D match to TRBD2 (5 bases). The germline CDR1 and CDR2 sequences are KGHSY and FQNENV. V was shortened by 1 base and J by 6 bases, with 10 bases between the two germline ends. The CDR3 consists of 14 residues. The CDR3 sequence is CASSQFRTSNEQFF. CDR3 sequence (DNA): TGTGCCAGCAGCCAATTTAGGACTTCCAATGAGCAGTTCTTC.

The chain links TRBV4-3 to TRBJ1-1, with D tentatively TRBD1 (5 bases). Germline V gene lookup returns CDR1 LGHNA and CDR2 YSLEER. This CDR3 spans 15 amino acids. V dropped 5 bases and J dropped 2 bases, with 15 bases sitting between them. This CDR3 reads CASSTNTGVNTEAFF. The CDR3 DNA reads as TGCGCCAGCAGCACAAACACGGGGGTAAACACTGAAGCTTTCTTT.

Comment on this clone: Germline and junction disagree at one end, which may indicate a read error. The genes are TRBV18 and TRBJ2-4; D is perhaps TRBD1 (5 bases). Germline V gene sequence: CDR1 KGHSH, CDR2 LQKENI. The CDR3 is made up of 16 amino acids. Written as DNA, the CDR3 is TGTGCCAGCTCATCACCGGACACTTTGGGCAAAAACATTCAGTACTTC. Amino acids: CASSSPDTLGKNIQYF.

This sequence joins TRBV19 and TRBJ1-5, with TRBD1 matching 8 bases. Trimming took 6 bases from V and 1 from J; bases not matched to a gene: 2. The CDR3 runs 14 residues. Per the germline V gene, CDR1 is LNHDA and CDR2 is SQIVND (reference sequence). The CDR3 region is CASRGTGSNQPQHF. In nucleotides, the CDR3 is TGTGCCAGTAGAGGGACAGGCAGCAATCAGCCCCAGCATTTT.

This chain links TRBV10-3 with TRBJ1-1; D unclear. This CDR3 comprises 15 residues. V dropped 0 bases and J dropped 10 bases, with 18 bases sitting between them. Germline V gene data show CDR1 as ENHRY and CDR2 as SYGVKD. The CDR3 nucleotides read TGTGCCATCAGTGAGTCTGAACTTCCCTTGGGCCGAGCTTTCTTT. Encoded protein: CAISESELPLGRAFF.

The genes are TRBV5-1 and TRBJ1-1; perhaps TRBD1 as D (5 bases). With 7 bases removed from V and 0 bases from J, the gap between germline ends came to 16 bases. Per the germline V gene, CDR1 is SGHRS and CDR2 is YFSETQ. The CDR3 is 15 residues long. The CDR3 region has the DNA TGCGCCAGCCGGGAGGGGAGGGCTCTGAACACTGAAGCTTTCTTT. Its protein product is CASREGRALNTEAFF.

The gene calls are TRBV5-6 and TRBJ2-6; no firm D call. CDR1 is SGHDT, CDR2 YYEEEE, per germline. The CDR3 contains 15 residues. The germline V and J ends were trimmed by 4 bases and 4 bases, with 12 bases remaining between them. CDR3 sequence (DNA): TGTGCCAGCAGCCCTCCCGGGTCCGGGGCCAACGTCCTGACTTTC. This translates into CASSPPGSGANVLTF.

The rearrangement uses TRBV28 and TRBJ1-5; TRBD1 might be the D (6 bases). This CDR3 is built from 17 residues. CDR1 is MDHEN, CDR2 SYDVKM, per germline. V lost 8 bases and J 0 bases, leaving 20 bases between the germline ends. The DNA for the CDR3 is TGTGCCAGCGTCCGGACAGATTTATATGATAGCAATCAGCCCCAGCATTTT. Its protein product is CASVRTDLYDSNQPQHF.

This rearrangement joins TRBV6-5 to TRBJ1-1, with TRBD1 as a possible D gene (6 bases). From germline, CDR1 is MNHEY and CDR2 SVGAGI. The CDR3 spans 16 residues. Trimming pared 2 bases from V and 0 bases from J, leaving 13 bases between. Written as DNA, the CDR3 is TGTGCCAGCAGTTACAACAGGGAAGATTTGAACACTGAAGCTTTCTTT. Its protein is CASSYNREDLNTEAFF.